A selection of T cell receptor beta chains follows, all from one sample in a study of blood T cells in healthy people across ages. TCRdb re-analysed the 5' RACE reads in MiXCR, keeping a single row per CDR3 protein. The sample contains about 1.6 million distinct CDR3 sequences, roughly a third of which appear only once. Sample: blood. These receptors all stem from a woman aged 25 to 39 in good health. CDR3s include the opening cysteine and the closing phenylalanine or tryptophan. The D gene is left open where the match is weak.

v_gene: TRBV4-1; j_gene: TRBJ2-1; len: 14; d_gene: NA; CDR3aa: CASNQSRGSDEQFF
v_gene: TRBV10-3; j_gene: TRBJ2-3; len: 13; d_gene: NA; CDR3aa: CAISEEGHRGQYF
v_gene: TRBV12-3/TRBV12-4; j_gene: TRBJ2-1; len: 16; d_gene: NA; CDR3aa: CASSSNSRVISNEQFF
v_gene: TRBV9; j_gene: TRBJ2-2; len: 15; d_gene: NA; CDR3aa: CASSVVGEYTGELFF
v_gene: TRBV7-3; j_gene: TRBJ1-1; len: 16; d_gene: NA; CDR3aa: CASSFLDSLLNTEAFF
v_gene: TRBV3-1; j_gene: TRBJ1-1; len: 13; d_gene: NA; CDR3aa: CASGGYKGLGAFF
v_gene: TRBV7-9; j_gene: NA; len: 17; d_gene: TRBD1; CDR3aa: CASSLVVDRLAKNIQYF
v_gene: TRBV15; j_gene: TRBJ1-5; len: 16; d_gene: NA; CDR3aa: CATSREPGAFNQPQHF
v_gene: TRBV20-1; j_gene: NA; len: 11; d_gene: TRBD2; CDR3aa: CSARGSGEQYF
v_gene: TRBV10-3; j_gene: TRBJ1-1; len: 11; d_gene: NA; CDR3aa: CAIGGAVEAFF
v_gene: TRBV6-1; j_gene: TRBJ1-1; len: 16; d_gene: TRBD1; CDR3aa: CASKGGTGGMNTEAFF
v_gene: TRBV21-1; j_gene: TRBJ2-2; len: 17; d_gene: NA; CDR3aa: CASSRRDGRVNTGELFF
v_gene: TRBV29-1; j_gene: TRBJ2-3; len: 13; d_gene: TRBD1; CDR3aa: CSVDGQGKDTQYF
v_gene: TRBV3-1; j_gene: TRBJ2-3; len: 15; d_gene: NA; CDR3aa: CASSQVTSRSDTQYF
v_gene: TRBV24-1; j_gene: TRBJ2-7; len: 16; d_gene: TRBD2; CDR3aa: CATSDPRQAGTYEQYF
v_gene: TRBV7-3; j_gene: TRBJ2-5; len: 15; d_gene: TRBD2; CDR3aa: CASSPREGPQETQYF
v_gene: TRBV9; j_gene: TRBJ2-1; len: 15; d_gene: NA; CDR3aa: CASSVRGLSYNEQFF
v_gene: TRBV11-1; j_gene: TRBJ2-7; len: 14; d_gene: NA; CDR3aa: CASSLSRVSYEQYF
v_gene: TRBV10-2; j_gene: TRBJ1-1; len: 11; d_gene: NA; CDR3aa: CASSETVEAFF
v_gene: TRBV11-1; j_gene: TRBJ2-7; len: 15; d_gene: NA; CDR3aa: CASSLARALNYEQYF
v_gene: TRBV6-5; j_gene: TRBJ1-2; len: 14; d_gene: NA; CDR3aa: CASSYSSGNYGYTF
v_gene: TRBV6-2/TRBV6-3; j_gene: TRBJ2-7; len: 14; d_gene: TRBD2; CDR3aa: CASRLAANPYEQYF
v_gene: TRBV11-2; j_gene: TRBJ2-7; len: 15; d_gene: TRBD2; CDR3aa: CASSFSGRESYEQYF
v_gene: TRBV20-1; j_gene: TRBJ1-1; len: 15; d_gene: NA; CDR3aa: CSARDYYRANTEAFF
v_gene: TRBV3-1; j_gene: TRBJ2-6; len: 19; d_gene: TRBD1; CDR3aa: CASSQFGDRGSLGANVLTF
v_gene: TRBV3-1; j_gene: TRBJ2-5; len: 15; d_gene: NA; CDR3aa: CASSQERAGGETQYF
v_gene: TRBV6-1; j_gene: TRBJ2-1; len: 16; d_gene: TRBD2; CDR3aa: CASSPPGLAKKNEQFF
v_gene: TRBV4-1; j_gene: TRBJ2-2; len: 16; d_gene: TRBD1; CDR3aa: CASSRGQATNTGELFF
v_gene: TRBV4-1; j_gene: TRBJ2-3; len: 18; d_gene: NA; CDR3aa: CASGQEVGHRVGTDTQYF
v_gene: TRBV4-1; j_gene: TRBJ1-1; len: 11; d_gene: NA; CDR3aa: CASSHNTKAFF
v_gene: TRBV20-1; j_gene: TRBJ1-1; len: 12; d_gene: NA; CDR3aa: CSELGEIAEAFF
v_gene: TRBV2; j_gene: TRBJ2-7; len: 15; d_gene: NA; CDR3aa: CASSVDPFGTYEQYF
v_gene: TRBV11-2; j_gene: TRBJ1-2; len: 14; d_gene: NA; CDR3aa: CASSFLTGQGGYTF
v_gene: TRBV27; j_gene: TRBJ2-4; len: 16; d_gene: TRBD2; CDR3aa: CASSPGLALAKNIQYF
v_gene: TRBV29-1; j_gene: TRBJ2-5; len: 15; d_gene: TRBD2; CDR3aa: CSVPTSGRAVETQYF
v_gene: TRBV5-6; j_gene: TRBJ2-5; len: 15; d_gene: NA; CDR3aa: CASSSRASWTETQYF
v_gene: TRBV7-9; j_gene: TRBJ1-1; len: 13; d_gene: NA; CDR3aa: CASGSAGGTEAFF
v_gene: TRBV7-9; j_gene: TRBJ2-3; len: 14; d_gene: NA; CDR3aa: CASSLQGVKGTQYF
v_gene: TRBV3-1; j_gene: TRBJ2-3; len: 16; d_gene: TRBD2; CDR3aa: CASSPRLAGETDTQYF
v_gene: TRBV6-2/TRBV6-3; j_gene: NA; len: 11; d_gene: NA; CDR3aa: CASRFYYEQYF
v_gene: TRBV20-1; j_gene: TRBJ2-1; len: 14; d_gene: TRBD2; CDR3aa: CSAFLAGSYNEQFF